This TCR beta chain was profiled in a study of response to subunit inactivated influenza vaccine. Study results and caveats: Authors suggested each seasonal influenza vaccination recruits few new T cells.

The junction had 3 bases not matched to a gene; V was cut back by 3 bases and J by 3 bases. This CDR3 is built from 16 residues. The V gene's germline CDR1 is MRHNA and CDR2 SNTAGT. TCRdb processed the RT-PCR reads anew with MiXCR; each CDR3 protein has one entry. The sample has 800,000 to 1,000,000 distinct CDR3 sequences; over 20% are singletons. This clonotype occurred a few times. The antigen remains unidentified. The J gene is TRBJ2-1, the V gene TRBV6-4; TRBD2 matches at 12 bases. The receptor was isolated from a man aged 45-65 years who received an inactivated influenza vaccine. The source was PBMCs from blood, collected about 5 days after vaccination. CDR3 nucleotides: TGTGCCAGCAGTGAGCTAGCGGGGGGGGGCTACAATGAGCAGTTCTTC. It codes for CASSELAGGGYNEQFF.